This T cell receptor (beta chain) was sequenced for a study of CD8 T cells in Susac syndrome. Study-level information: Patients with Susac syndrome were therapy-naive, on corticosteroids, or on intravenous immunoglobulin alone at the time that blood was drawn.

Random hexamers were used to reverse transcribe 0.5 to 1 ug of RNA. TCRdb reprocessed the immunoSEQ multiplex PCR reads with MiXCR, giving one entry per CDR3 protein. The table shows under 300,000 distinct CDR3 sequences, with about 96% occurring only once. The CD8+ and CD4+ T cells were isolated magnetically using a negative isolation approach, whereas the TEMRA cells were enriched by FACS. Between the trimmed V and J ends, which lost 5 bases and 0 bases, there was a span of 12 bases. This CDR3 comprises 15 residues. CDR1 and CDR2 from the germline V gene are SGHRS and YFSETQ. This receptor was obtained from a human donor with Susac syndrome. Specimen: CD4+ T cells from PBMCs. This chain uses TRBV5-1 with TRBJ1-5; no reliable D call. The CDR3 nucleotides read TGCGCCAGCAGGGAGGGTCCGTATAGCAATCAGCCCCAGCATTTT. Its protein product is CASREGPYSNQPQHF.